The subject of this entry is one TCR beta chain. V lost 0 bases and J lost 0, with 14 bases in between. The CDR3 runs to 16 residues. CDR1 is GTSNPN and CDR2 is SVGIG in the germline V gene (reference sequence). This sample stems from a study of blood T cell repertoires in COVID-19. Study-level information: Sites across the United States, Italy and Spain contributed samples from acute and convalescent COVID-19. Nucleic acid was either cDNA or gDNA, and it came from T cells, B-cell-depleted T cells, or PBMCs.

Original processing methods: Estimation of nucleated cell counts was performed using reference gene primer amplification. Data came from immunoSEQ multiplex PCR; TCRdb stores just in-frame clones and leaves some out. That table gives V, J and clone size, and the DNA gave D and trimming. The table shows roughly 200,000 clones, with approximately 87% occurring only once. Sequenced: peripheral blood. This chain links TRBV30 with TRBJ1-2; perhaps TRBD1 as D (5 bases). The receptor's source is a man aged 55 to 69 who had recovered from COVID-19. The CDR3 nucleotides are TGTGCCTGGAGTGTACTTGGGGCAAGAGCTAACTATGGCTACACCTTC. It translates to CAWSVLGARANYGYTF.